This paragraph reports one TCR beta chain. Original data processing: From reference gene primer amplification, estimates of nucleated cell counts were derived. Data came from immunoSEQ multiplex PCR; TCRdb stores just in-frame clones and leaves some out. V, J and clone size are those of that table, while D and trimming were read from the DNA. The sample yields approximately 210,000 clones, about 76% seen once. This specimen belongs to a study of blood T cell repertoires in COVID-19. Germline CDR1 LNHNV, CDR2 YYDKDF (reference sequence). The CDR3 sequence is 15 residues long. Trimming cost V 1 base and J 0 bases, with 9 bases left between them.

The sample was PBMCs or T cells enriched from blood (not recorded which). J is TRBJ1-2 and V is TRBV15; D remains unclear. This clonotype was obtained from a woman between 45 and 60 years old with acute COVID-19. CDR3 bases: TGTGCCACCAGCAGAGTTCGGAGTGCTAACTATGGCTACACCTTC. Amino acids: CATSRVRSANYGYTF. Using reference TRBV15 and TRBJ1-2 for the parts outside the CDR3, the full variable domain is DAMVIQNPRYQVTQFGKPVTLSCSQTLNHNVMYWYQQKSSQAPKLLFHYYDKDFNNEADTPDNFQSRRPNTSFCFLDIRSPGLGDTAMYLCATSRVRSANYGYTFGSGTRLTVV.